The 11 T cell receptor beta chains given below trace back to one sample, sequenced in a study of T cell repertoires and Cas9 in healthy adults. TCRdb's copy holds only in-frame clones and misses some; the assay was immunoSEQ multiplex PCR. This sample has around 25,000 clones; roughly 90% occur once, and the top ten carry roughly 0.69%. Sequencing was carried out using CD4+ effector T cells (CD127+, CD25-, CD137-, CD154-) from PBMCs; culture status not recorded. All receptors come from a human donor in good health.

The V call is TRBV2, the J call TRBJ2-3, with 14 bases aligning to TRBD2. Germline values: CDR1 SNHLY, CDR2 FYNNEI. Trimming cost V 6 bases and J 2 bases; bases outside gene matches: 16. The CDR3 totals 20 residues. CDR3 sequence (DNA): TGTGCCAGCAGGCAAATGATGACTAGCGGGGGGGCCTCCTACACAGATACGCAGTATTTT. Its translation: CASRQMMTSGGASYTDTQYF.

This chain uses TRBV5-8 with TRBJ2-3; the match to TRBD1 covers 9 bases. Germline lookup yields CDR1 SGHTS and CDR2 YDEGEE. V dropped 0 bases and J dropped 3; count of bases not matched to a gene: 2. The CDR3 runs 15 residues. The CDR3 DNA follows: TGTGCCAGCAGCTTGGACAGGGGGCGAACAGATACGCAGTATTTT. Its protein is CASSLDRGRTDTQYF.

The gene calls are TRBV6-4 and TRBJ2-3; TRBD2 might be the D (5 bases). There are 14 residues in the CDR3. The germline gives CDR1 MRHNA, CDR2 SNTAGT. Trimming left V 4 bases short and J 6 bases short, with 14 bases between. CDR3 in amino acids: CASSAMASSDTQYF. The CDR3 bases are TGTGCCAGCAGTGCGATGGCTAGCTCGGATACGCAGTATTTT.

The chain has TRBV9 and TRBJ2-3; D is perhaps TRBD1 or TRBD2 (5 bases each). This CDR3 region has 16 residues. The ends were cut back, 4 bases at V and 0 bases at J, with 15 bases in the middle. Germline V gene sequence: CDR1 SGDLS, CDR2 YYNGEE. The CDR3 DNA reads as TGTGCCAGCAGCCCCCCAGGGAGATCTAGCACAGATACGCAGTATTTT. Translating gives CASSPPGRSSTDTQYF.

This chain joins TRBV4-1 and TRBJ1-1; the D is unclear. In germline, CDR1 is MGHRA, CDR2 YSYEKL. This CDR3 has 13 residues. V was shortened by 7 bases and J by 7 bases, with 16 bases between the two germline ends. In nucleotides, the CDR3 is TGCGCCAGCACCTCATCCAGCGCCTATGAAGCTTTCTTT. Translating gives CASTSSSAYEAFF.

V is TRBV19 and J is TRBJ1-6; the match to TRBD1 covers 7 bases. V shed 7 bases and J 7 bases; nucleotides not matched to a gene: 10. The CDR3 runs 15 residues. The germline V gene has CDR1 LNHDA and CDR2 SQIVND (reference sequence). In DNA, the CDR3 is TGTGCCAGTATCGGGAACCCAGGGGGAAATTCACCCCTCCACTTT. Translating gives CASIGNPGGNSPLHF.

Here the CDR3 DNA reads TGTGCCAGCAGTAAGATAGCCAAAAACATTCAGTACTTC. Amino acids: CASSKIAKNIQYF. The chain has TRBV6-4 and TRBJ2-4, with D uncertain. The germline CDR1 and CDR2 sequences are MRHNA and SNTAGT. The CDR3 length is 13 residues. Trimming took off 5 bases at V and 0 bases at J, with 5 bases between the two ends.

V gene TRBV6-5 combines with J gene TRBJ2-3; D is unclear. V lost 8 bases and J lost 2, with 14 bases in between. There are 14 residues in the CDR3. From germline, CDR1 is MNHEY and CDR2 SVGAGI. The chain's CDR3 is CASQSVYDTDTQYF. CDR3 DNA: TGTGCCAGCCAGTCAGTCTATGACACAGATACGCAGTATTTT.

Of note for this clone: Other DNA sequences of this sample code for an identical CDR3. The CDR3 DNA reads as TGTGCCAGAAGCCTGGAGGGGGTAGGTCGATACGAGCAGTACTTC. Translated, it gives CARSLEGVGRYEQYF. The chain combines TRBV5-3 with TRBJ2-7, with D perhaps given as TRBD1 or TRBD2 (6 bases each). TRBV5-3 is annotated as an ORF whose role is uncertain. This CDR3 region has 15 residues. The ends were cut back, 4 bases at V and 4 bases at J, with 18 bases in the middle.

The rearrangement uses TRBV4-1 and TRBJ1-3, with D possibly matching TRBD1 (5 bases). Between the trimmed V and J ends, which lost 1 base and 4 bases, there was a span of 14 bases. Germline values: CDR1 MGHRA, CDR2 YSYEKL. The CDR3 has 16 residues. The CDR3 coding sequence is TGCGCCAGCAGCCAAGCCCCGGGGGGTTCAGGAAACACCATATATTTT. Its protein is CASSQAPGGSGNTIYF.

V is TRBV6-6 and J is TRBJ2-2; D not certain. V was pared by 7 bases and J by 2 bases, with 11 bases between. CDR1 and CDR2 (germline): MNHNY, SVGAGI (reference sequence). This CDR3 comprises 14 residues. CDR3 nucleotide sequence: TGTGCCAGCATATCACCAGCCAACACCGGGGAGCTGTTTTTT. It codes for CASISPANTGELFF.